Presented here are 18 T cell receptor beta chains from one specimen sequenced in a study of identifying expanded T cells in peripheral blood. Profiling relied on immunoSEQ multiplex PCR, and the TCRdb table lists in-frame clones only, not all of them. The sample contains tens of thousands of clones, more than 70% of which appear only once. The sequencing sample was made of blood. All receptors come from a person aged 18-70 years in good health.

J is TRBJ1-4 and V is TRBV2, with unresolved D. CDR1 is SNHLY, CDR2 FYNNEI, per germline. V lost 1 base to trimming and J lost 8 bases, with 11 bases between them. The CDR3 consists of 14 residues. CDR3 region: CASSEGTAGEKLFF. CDR3 DNA: TGTGCCAGCAGTGAAGGAACAGCGGGGGAAAAACTGTTTTTT.

The rearrangement links TRBV14 to TRBJ2-3; the D gene is possibly TRBD2 (6 bases). Germline V lookup: CDR1 SGHDN, CDR2 FVKESK. CDR3 length equals 16 residues. Trimming removed 0 bases from V and 3 bases from J, with 13 bases in between. The CDR3 protein is CASSQEGEVRTDTQYF. For the CDR3, the DNA is TGTGCCAGCAGCCAAGAAGGGGAGGTAAGAACAGATACGCAGTATTTT.

V is TRBV6-6 and J is TRBJ2-2; D is possibly TRBD1 (6 bases). CDR1 is MNHNY, CDR2 SVGAGI, per germline (reference sequence). With 2 bases removed from V and 4 bases from J, the gap between germline ends came to 14 bases. The CDR3 runs to 16 residues. The CDR3 coding sequence is TGTGCCAGCAGTTACGGCTGGGGGCGCGGCACCGGGGAGCTGTTTTTT. It codes for CASSYGWGRGTGELFF.

The rearrangement links TRBV7-9 to TRBJ2-1; D is undetermined. Trimming pared 0 bases from V and 8 bases from J, leaving 17 bases between. From germline, CDR1 is SEHNR and CDR2 FQNEAQ (reference sequence). The CDR3 loop spans 16 amino acids. The CDR3 sequence: CASSLATETWVDEQFF. CDR3 DNA sequence: TGTGCCAGCAGCTTAGCGACGGAGACATGGGTGGATGAGCAGTTCTTC.

The chain couples TRBV6-1 to TRBJ2-2, with D perhaps TRBD1 (6 bases). This CDR3 has 15 residues. The germline gives CDR1 MNHNS, CDR2 SASEGT. The V end was cut by 11 bases, the J end by 2 bases, with 18 bases between. This chain's CDR3 is CAGLGASRNTGELFF. DNA for the CDR3: TGTGCCGGACTGGGGGCTAGCAGAAACACCGGGGAGCTGTTTTTT.

J is TRBJ2-5 and V is TRBV9, with D maybe TRBD1 (5 bases). Germline-derived CDR1 and CDR2 are SGDLS and YYNGEE. Trimming cost V 0 bases and J 4 bases, with 13 bases left between them. The CDR3 has 15 residues. This chain's CDR3 is CASSVVGQGGETQYF. CDR3 nucleotides: TGTGCCAGCAGCGTAGTGGGGCAGGGCGGAGAGACCCAGTACTTC.

This rearrangement joins TRBV19 to TRBJ2-2; the D gene is possibly TRBD2 (5 bases). Germline values: CDR1 LNHDA, CDR2 SQIVND (reference sequence). The CDR3 spans 13 residues. Trimming shortened V by 7 bases and J by 5 bases, and 11 bases separated the two germline ends. The DNA for the CDR3 is TGTGCCAGTACTCCGAGGGTAACCGGGGAGCTGTTTTTT. Amino acids: CASTPRVTGELFF.

In this sample, this clone turned up a few times. The DNA of the CDR3 is TGTGCCAGCAGTGCTAGCGGGAGCACCGGGGAGCTGTTTTTT. It yields the protein CASSASGSTGELFF. The V gene is TRBV6-4, the J gene TRBJ2-2, with 10 bases that match TRBD2. The CDR3 is made up of 14 amino acids. V trimming: 4 bases; J trimming: 4 bases; junction bases outside the gene matches: 0. Per the germline V gene, CDR1 is MRHNA and CDR2 is SNTAGT.

J is TRBJ2-7 and V is TRBV28, with 7 bases aligning to TRBD2. The CDR3 contains 15 residues. Per the germline V gene, CDR1 is MDHEN and CDR2 is SYDVKM. V was clipped by 5 bases and J by 3 bases; unmatched bases: 10. CDR3 region: CASSASVGGGYEQYF. The CDR3 DNA follows: TGTGCCAGCAGTGCTAGCGTGGGGGGGGGCTACGAGCAGTACTTC.

The chain couples TRBV30 to TRBJ2-5; 11 bases align to TRBD2. In germline, CDR1 is GTSNPN, CDR2 SVGIG (reference sequence). The CDR3 covers 19 residues. Trimming cost V 4 bases and J 2 bases; bases outside gene matches: 18. The CDR3 region is CAWNTRGASGGPEQETQYF. DNA of the CDR3: TGTGCCTGGAACACTCGTGGAGCTAGCGGGGGGCCAGAGCAAGAGACCCAGTACTTC.

The V call is TRBV4-2, the J call TRBJ1-1; 8 nucleotides align to TRBD1. The CDR3 is made up of 15 amino acids. Per the germline V gene, CDR1 is LGHNA and CDR2 is YNFKEQ. Trimming took 3 bases from V and 1 from J; bases not matched to a gene: 4. CDR3 DNA: TGTGCCAGCAGCCAGAACGGACAGGGGAACACTGAAGCTTTCTTT. The encoded protein is CASSQNGQGNTEAFF.

About this clone: An end of the junction differs from the germline gene, which may be a read error. At the DNA level, this CDR3 is encoded by other sequences in the same sample as well. This chain's CDR3 is CASSSTSGGSYEQYF. Written as DNA, the CDR3 is TGTGCCAGCAGTTCAACTAGCGGGGGGTCCTACGAGCAGTACTTT. The V and J genes are TRBV27 and TRBJ2-7; 12 bases line up with TRBD2. Germline V gene lookup returns CDR1 MNHEY and CDR2 SMNVEV (reference sequence). The CDR3 has 15 amino acids.

The chain employs TRBV5-8 and TRBJ1-1; 9 nucleotides align to TRBD1. Unmatched junction bases numbered 10, after V lost 6 bases and J lost 4 bases. This CDR3 is 15 amino acids long. Germline V gives CDR1 SGHTS, CDR2 YDEGEE. DNA of the CDR3: TGTGCCAGCACGTTAAACCGGGACAGGGTCACTGAAGCTTTCTTT. Protein: CASTLNRDRVTEAFF.

As to this clone: At one of its ends the junction is not consistent with the germline gene, which may arise from a read error. The chain recombines TRBV7-2 with TRBJ2-7; 7 nucleotides align to TRBD2. Germline-derived CDR1 and CDR2 are SGHTA and FQGNSA. This CDR3 has 15 amino acids. Here the CDR3 reads CASSFGGSRYYGQYF. The DNA for the CDR3 is TGTGCCAGCAGCTTCGGCGGGAGTAGGTACTACGGGCAGTACTTC.

This clone was detected only a few times. The rearrangement joins TRBV2 to TRBJ2-7; possibly TRBD2 for D (5 bases). Between the trimmed V and J ends, which lost 7 bases and 2 bases, there was a span of 6 bases. There are 11 residues in the CDR3. The germline V gene encodes CDR1 SNHLY and CDR2 FYNNEI. CDR3 DNA sequence: TGTGCCAGCACGGGGACCTACGAGCAGTACTTC. This encodes CASTGTYEQYF.

The V gene is TRBV4-3, the J gene TRBJ2-6; 9 bases map to TRBD1. This CDR3 is 19 amino acids long. Per the germline V gene, CDR1 is LGHNA and CDR2 is YSLEER. V lost 1 base and J lost 0; bases outside the gene matches: 7. CDR3 sequence (DNA): TGCGCCAGCAGCCAAGGCGACGGGACAGGGATCTCTGGGGCCAACGTCCTGACTTTC. Amino acid sequence: CASSQGDGTGISGANVLTF.

The V call is TRBV18, the J call TRBJ1-2; 7 bases are shared with TRBD1. J lost 7 bases, V lost 0 bases, and 5 bases had no gene match. The CDR3 spans 14 residues. CDR1 is KGHSH and CDR2 is LQKENI in the germline V gene. CDR3 DNA sequence: TGTGCCAGCTCACCACCAGGGGGCGTTGGTGGCTACACCTTC. Translated, it gives CASSPPGGVGGYTF.

This clone was seen only once. The chain links TRBV7-9 to TRBJ1-5; D is unresolved. V was pared by 5 bases and J by 0 bases, with 17 bases between. The CDR3 is 17 amino acids. Germline-derived CDR1 and CDR2 are SEHNR and FQNEAQ (reference sequence). The chain's CDR3 is CASSHGGTDDSNQPQHF. CDR3 nucleotides: TGTGCCAGCAGCCACGGCGGAACGGATGATAGCAATCAGCCCCAGCATTTT. Looking up the rest from reference TRBV7-9 and TRBJ1-5 gives the full variable domain: DTGVSQNPRHKITKRGQNVTFRCDPISEHNRLYWYRQTLGQGPEFLTYFQNEAQLEKSRLLSDRFSAERPKGSFSTLEIQRTEQGDSAMYLCASSHGGTDDSNQPQHFGDGTRLSIL.